Listed below are T cell receptor beta chains from one sample, sequenced in a study of shared clonotypes between healthy human individuals. The protocol was immunoSEQ multiplex PCR, while the TCRdb copy is restricted to in-frame clones and leaves out a portion. This sample has about 2 million clones; 85% to 95% occur once, and the top ten carry 0.13%. Sequenced sample: naive CD4+ T cells sorted from blood. Receptor source: a man aged 18 to 30 in good health. CDR3s include the opening cysteine and the closing phenylalanine or tryptophan. D genes are given only for firm matches. Part of the rows lack a size; the others show once, few, many or a class for expanded clones.

J gene,clone size,D gene,CDR3 length,V gene,CDR3 DNA,CDR3 protein
TRBJ1-3,few,TRBD1,14,TRBV13,TGTGCCAGCAGCTTCGGACAGGGAGGAAACACCATATATTTT,CASSFGQGGNTIYF
TRBJ1-4,-,-,14,TRBV25-1,TGTGCCAGCAGTGAGCCTCCCTTAGGGGAAAAACTGTTTTTT,CASSEPPLGEKLFF
TRBJ2-7,-,-,9,TRBV28,TGTGCCAGGGGGGGCGAGCAGTACTTC,CARGGEQYF
TRBJ1-2,-,-,12,TRBV6-1,TGTGCCAGCCGGGACCCTAACTATGGCTACACCTTC,CASRDPNYGYTF
TRBJ1-3,-,-,14,TRBV6-5,TGTGCCAGCATGAGCCCAAACTCTGGAAACACCATATATTTT,CASMSPNSGNTIYF
TRBJ2-1,-,-,12,TRBV29-1,TGCAGCGTGGAGGGTATGGGGGATGAGCAGTTCTTC,CSVEGMGDEQFF
TRBJ2-4,-,-,14,TRBV18,TGTGCCAGCTCCCGATCGGATGTATTAAACATTCAGTACTTC,CASSRSDVLNIQYF
TRBJ1-5,-,TRBD1,15,TRBV18,TGTGCCAGCTCACCGACAGGGTTAAGCAATCAGCCCCAGCATTTT,CASSPTGLSNQPQHF
TRBJ1-1,-,-,14,TRBV18,TGTGCCAGCTCACTGGGACCCCCCGCGACTGAAGCTTTCTTT,CASSLGPPATEAFF
TRBJ2-5,-,-,14,TRBV7-2,TGTGCCAGCAGCCTGAGGGGCAGAGAAGAGACCCAGTACTTC,CASSLRGREETQYF